The present T cell receptor beta chain was sequenced within a study of blood T cell repertoires in COVID-19. Original processing notes: Researchers report that nucleated cell counts were estimated from reference gene primer amplification. TCRdb keeps only in-frame clones here, not all; method: immunoSEQ multiplex PCR. The D gene and trimming were derived from the DNA, and the V and J assignments and clone size from that table. The repertoire includes about 200,000 clones, roughly 91% of them detected once, and about 6.3% sits in the top ten. Germline CDR1 MNHEY, CDR2 SVGAGI. CDR3 length: 14 amino acids. The J segment lost 3 bases and the V segment lost 11 bases, leaving 11 bases of the junction unmatched. This clone has a single count.

The source of this sequence is a man in his forties with active or convalescent COVID-19. Sequenced: peripheral blood. This chain joins TRBV6-5 and TRBJ2-3, with 7 bases identical to TRBD2. The CDR3 is CAPLGLAETDTQYF. In DNA form, the CDR3 reads TGTGCCCCTTTGGGGCTAGCGGAAACAGATACGCAGTATTTT.